A selection of T cell receptor beta chains follows, all from one sample in a study of patients and donors after allogeneic stem cell transplantation. Via MiXCR, TCRdb re-called the RT-PCR reads, giving one row per CDR3 protein. The data contain 85,000 to 90,000 distinct CDR3 sequences, around 49% of them singletons. The specimen was blood, either unsorted or a sorted T cell fraction (not recorded which). These receptors were taken from a human donor who was either an allogeneic HSCT recipient or a stem cell or donor lymphocyte infusion donor (not recorded which). It is not recorded whose cells these are; they may come from a transplant donor. Both conserved end residues are part of each CDR3. The order of the fields is J gene, V gene, clone size, D gene, CDR3 DNA, CDR3 protein. A D gene is named only where the DNA matches it firmly. Size tells how often a clone was seen (once, few, many) or the class of an expanded clone, and some rows leave it out.

TRBJ1-5 | TRBV5-7 | few | . | TGTGCCAGCAGCTTGAAGGGCGATGGCAATCAGCCCCAGCATTTT | CASSLKGDGNQPQHF
TRBJ1-2 | TRBV4-3 | . | TRBD1 | TGCGCCAGCAGCCAAGATACAGGGGACTATGGCTACACCTTC | CASSQDTGDYGYTF
TRBJ2-7 | TRBV5-4 | . | TRBD1 | TGTGCCAGCAGCTTGGCCGGGACAGGGACCGAGCAGTACTTC | CASSLAGTGTEQYF
TRBJ1-3 | TRBV5-1 | . | . | TGCGCCAGCACCCCGGAGGGGGGGAGAGGAAACACCATATATTTT | CASTPEGGRGNTIYF
TRBJ1-1 | TRBV7-9 | . | . | TGTGCCAGCAGCTTAAAGAGGCCGGCGGGGACTGAAGCTTTCTTT | CASSLKRPAGTEAFF
TRBJ1-4 | TRBV7-9 | . | . | TGTGCCAGCAGCTTAGCGGGGGTTTGGGAAAAACTGTTTTTT | CASSLAGVWEKLFF
TRBJ1-5 | TRBV28 | few | . | TGTGCCAGCAGTTTGTCACAGGAGGGGAATCAGCCCCAGCATTTT | CASSLSQEGNQPQHF
TRBJ1-5 | TRBV27 | . | . | TGTGCCAGCAGTTTCGAGGGAGGCGGCAATCAGCCCCAGCATTTT | CASSFEGGGNQPQHF
TRBJ1-2 | TRBV27 | . | . | TGTGCCAGCAGTCGCCAGGGTTGGGGAGAGGGCTACACCTTC | CASSRQGWGEGYTF
TRBJ2-7 | TRBV20-1 | . | . | TGCAGTGCTAGCCTTTGGCCGGGCTACGAGCAGTACTTC | CSASLWPGYEQYF
TRBJ1-1 | TRBV4-3 | few | . | TGCGCCAGCAGCCAAGACAGGACACTGAACACTGAAGCTTTCTTT | CASSQDRTLNTEAFF
TRBJ1-2 | TRBV11-2 | . | . | TGTGCCAGCAGCTTTTTGACAGACGCTCTTTATGGCTACACCTTC | CASSFLTDALYGYTF
TRBJ1-1 | TRBV11-2 | . | . | TGTGCCAGCAGCTTAGTTGGGGGCGCAGGGTTCACTGAAGCTTTCTTT | CASSLVGGAGFTEAFF